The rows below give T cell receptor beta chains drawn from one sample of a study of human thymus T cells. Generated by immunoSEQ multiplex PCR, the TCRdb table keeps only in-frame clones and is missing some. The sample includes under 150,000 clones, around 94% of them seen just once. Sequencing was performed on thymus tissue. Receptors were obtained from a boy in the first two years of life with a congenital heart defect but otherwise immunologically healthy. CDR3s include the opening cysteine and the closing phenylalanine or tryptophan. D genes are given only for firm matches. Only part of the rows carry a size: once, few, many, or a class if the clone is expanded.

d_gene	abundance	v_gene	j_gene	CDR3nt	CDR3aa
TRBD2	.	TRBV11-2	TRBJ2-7	TGTGCCAGCAGCTTAGATTCTGGGACTAGCGGGGGCCCGAGCTCCTACGAGCAGTACTTC	CASSLDSGTSGGPSSYEQYF
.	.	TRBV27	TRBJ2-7	TGTGCCAGCAGTTTATCGTCCTACGAGCAGTACTTC	CASSLSSYEQYF
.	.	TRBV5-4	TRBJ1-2	TGTGCCAGCAGCTTGCCGGGATACCTTCCTTATGGCTACACCTTC	CASSLPGYLPYGYTF
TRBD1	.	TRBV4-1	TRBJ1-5	TGCGCCAGCAGCCAAGAGACAGGGGAAAGGAACACCGCCCCGCTGCATTTT	CASSQETGERNTAPLHF
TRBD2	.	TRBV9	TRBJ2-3	TGTGCCAGCTTCGAGCGGGGAATGGACACAGATACGCAGTATTTT	CASFERGMDTDTQYF
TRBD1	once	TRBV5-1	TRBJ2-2	TGCGCCAGCAGCTTGGTCACAGGGGGGACCGGGGAGCTGTTTTTT	CASSLVTGGTGELFF
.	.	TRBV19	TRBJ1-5	TGTGCCAGTAGTATTGGGGGAGGGGAGGGCAATCAGCCCCAGCATTTT	CASSIGGGEGNQPQHF
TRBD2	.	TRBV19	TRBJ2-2	TGTGCCAGTAGTAGGTGGCGGGGGAGCACCGGGGAGCTGTTTTTT	CASSRWRGSTGELFF
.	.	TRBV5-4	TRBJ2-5	TGTGCCAGCAGCATGAGACAAAGCCAAGAGACCCAGTACTTC	CASSMRQSQETQYF
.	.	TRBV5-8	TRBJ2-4	TGTGCCAGCACCCCGGGGGGACAGGATAACCTAGCCAAAAACATTCAGTACTTC	CASTPGGQDNLAKNIQYF
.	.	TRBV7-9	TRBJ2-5	TGTGCCAGCAGCCCCGGGCGGGACCCCCAAGAGACCCAGTACTTC	CASSPGRDPQETQYF
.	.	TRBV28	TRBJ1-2	TGTGCCAGCAGACAGGGAGGTGGCTACACCTTC	CASRQGGGYTF
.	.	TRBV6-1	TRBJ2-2	TGTGCCAGCAGTGAAGGGACCGCACTTAACACCGGGGAGCTGTTTTTT	CASSEGTALNTGELFF
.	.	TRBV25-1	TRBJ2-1	TGTGCCAGCAGCCGGGGACTCCAGGAGGACAATGAGCAGTTCTTC	CASSRGLQEDNEQFF
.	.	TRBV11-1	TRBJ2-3	TGTGCCAGCAGCCTAGGATCCCCCCGACCCGCAGATACGCAGTATTTT	CASSLGSPRPADTQYF
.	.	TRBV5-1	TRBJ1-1	TGCGCCAGCAGCTTGGGAGGGAAGGACACTGAAGCTTTCTTT	CASSLGGKDTEAFF
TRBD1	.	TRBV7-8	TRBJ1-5	TGTGCCAGCAGCGGCCGTGGGACAGGGTCAGATCAGCCCCAGCATTTT	CASSGRGTGSDQPQHF
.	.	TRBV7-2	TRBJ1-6	TGTGCCAGCAGCCTAAGGGTTCCAGGGCTCCATTCACCCCTCCACTTT	CASSLRVPGLHSPLHF
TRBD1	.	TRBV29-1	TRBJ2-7	TGCAGCGTTGTGGATCCGGGACAGGGGGATTACGAGCAGTACTTC	CSVVDPGQGDYEQYF
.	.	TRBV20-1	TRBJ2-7	TGCAGTGCTCGGGGGCTCGAGCAGTACTTC	CSARGLEQYF
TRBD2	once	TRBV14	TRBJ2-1	TGTGCCAGCAGCCAAGAGGTAGCGGGGGACCCGAGCTCCTACAATGAGCAGTTCTTC	CASSQEVAGDPSSYNEQFF
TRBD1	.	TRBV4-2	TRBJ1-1	TGTGCCAGCAGCCAAAAGACCCGCTTTGGGCAGGGGGCGAACACTGAAGCTTTCTTT	CASSQKTRFGQGANTEAFF
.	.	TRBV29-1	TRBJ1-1	TGCAGCGTGGGCCGGACATACGCTGAAGCTTTCTTT	CSVGRTYAEAFF
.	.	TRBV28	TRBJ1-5	TGTGCCAGCAGTTTTACAGCCGATCAGCCCCAGCATTTT	CASSFTADQPQHF
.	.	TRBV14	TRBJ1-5	TGTGCCAGCAGCCGGGGTCTTAGCAATCAGCCCCAGCATTTT	CASSRGLSNQPQHF
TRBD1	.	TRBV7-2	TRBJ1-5	TGTGCCAGCAGCTTAGAGGGGGCAGGTGGCAATCAGCCCCAGCATTTT	CASSLEGAGGNQPQHF
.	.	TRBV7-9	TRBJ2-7	TGTGCCAGCAGCTTAGTTCCTAGCTCCCGCTACGAGCAGTACTTC	CASSLVPSSRYEQYF
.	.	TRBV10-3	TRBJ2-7	TGTGCCATCAGTGTTAGTCCAAGCTCCTACGAGCAGTACTTC	CAISVSPSSYEQYF
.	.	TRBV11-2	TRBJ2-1	TGTGCCAGCAGCTTACCCCCGGAGGCGGGCTACAATGAGCAGTTCTTC	CASSLPPEAGYNEQFF
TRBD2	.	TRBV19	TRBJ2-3	TGTGCCAGTAGTTCCCGGACTAGCTATAGCACAGATACGCAGTATTTT	CASSSRTSYSTDTQYF
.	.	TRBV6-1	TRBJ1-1	TGTGCCAGCAGTGGGGTGCGAAGGGACGGGATGAACACTGAAGCTTTCTTT	CASSGVRRDGMNTEAFF
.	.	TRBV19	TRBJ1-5	TGTGCCAGTAGTCCCAGACCCCTCAGGGAAATCAATCAGCCCCAGCATTTT	CASSPRPLREINQPQHF
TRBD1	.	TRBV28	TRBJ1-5	TGTGCCAGCAGCCGCGACAGGGAAGATCAGCCCCAGCATTTT	CASSRDREDQPQHF
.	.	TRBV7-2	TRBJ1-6	TGTGCCAGCAGTAACCAGGGAGCCTATAATTCACCCCTCCACTTT	CASSNQGAYNSPLHF
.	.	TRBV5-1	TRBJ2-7	TGCGCCAGCAGCACCGGGACGGCCCTTGGATACGAGCAGTACTTC	CASSTGTALGYEQYF
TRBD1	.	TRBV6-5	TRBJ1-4	TGTGCCAGCAGTCAGGGACAGGGAGGGGAAAAACTGTTTTTT	CASSQGQGGEKLFF
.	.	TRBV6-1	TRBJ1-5	TGTGCCAGCAGTGATTTAGTCAGAGAACGCAATCAGCCCCAGCATTTT	CASSDLVRERNQPQHF
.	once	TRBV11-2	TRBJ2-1	TGTGCCAGCAGCTTAGGTATTGAGCTTCATAGCTCCTACAATGAGCAGTTCTTC	CASSLGIELHSSYNEQFF
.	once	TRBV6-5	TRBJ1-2	TGTGCCAGCAGTTACTCGGGGGCGGCGGAGGGCTACACCTTC	CASSYSGAAEGYTF
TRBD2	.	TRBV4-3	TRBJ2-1	TGCGCCAGCACCCTAGGACTAGCGGGCGATGAGCAGTTCTTC	CASTLGLAGDEQFF
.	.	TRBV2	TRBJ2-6	TGTGCCAGCAGTCCGGACGGTGAAGGCTCTGGGGCCAACGTCCTGACTTTC	CASSPDGEGSGANVLTF
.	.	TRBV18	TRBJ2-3	TGTGCCAGCTCACCGTCAAGGGGGCGCGGGGGTACAGATACGCAGTATTTT	CASSPSRGRGGTDTQYF
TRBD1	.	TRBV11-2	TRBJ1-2	TGTGCCAGCAGTTGCGCCGACAGGGGGCTTTCTAACTATGGCTACACCTTC	CASSCADRGLSNYGYTF
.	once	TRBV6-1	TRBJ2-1	TGTGCCAGCAGTGTTTACGGGGTAGACAATGAGCAGTTCTTC	CASSVYGVDNEQFF
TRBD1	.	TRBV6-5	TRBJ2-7	TGTGCCAGCAGATCACTAGGACAGGCTTCCTACGAGCAGTACTTC	CASRSLGQASYEQYF
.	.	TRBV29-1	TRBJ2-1	TGCAGCGTTGAAGTTGCGGGGGCAGTCCAGAACAATGAGCAGTTCTTC	CSVEVAGAVQNNEQFF
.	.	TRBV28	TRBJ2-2	TGTGCCAGCAGTTTATTATCAGCGAACACCGGGGAGCTGTTTTTT	CASSLLSANTGELFF
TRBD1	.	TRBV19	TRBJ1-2	TGTGCCAGTAGTCCGCGCGGGGACAGGGGGCTTGGCTACACCTTC	CASSPRGDRGLGYTF
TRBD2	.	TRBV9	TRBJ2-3	TGTGCCAGCAGCGCCGGGATGCGGGGGGAGACAGATACGCAGTATTTT	CASSAGMRGETDTQYF
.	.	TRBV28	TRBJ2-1	TGTGCCAGCAGTATCTCCCCGAGCTTCCATGAGCAGTTCTTC	CASSISPSFHEQFF
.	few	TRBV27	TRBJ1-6	TGTGCCAGCACCCACGCGGGACAAAGTTCACCCCTCCACTTT	CASTHAGQSSPLHF
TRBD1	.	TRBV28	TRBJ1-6	TGTGCCAGCAGCTTGGGACAGGGGGCGAACTCACCCCTCCACTTT	CASSLGQGANSPLHF
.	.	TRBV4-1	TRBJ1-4	TGCGCCAGCAGCCAAGGGGTGTGTGAAAAACTGTTTTTT	CASSQGVCEKLFF
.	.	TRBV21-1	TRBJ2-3	TGTGCCAGCAGCACCCCCCGCCGGGACAGGGGGACAGATACGCAGTATTTT	CASSTPRRDRGTDTQYF
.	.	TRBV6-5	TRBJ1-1	TGTGCCAGCAGTTACGGCGGCTACACTGAAGCTTTCTTT	CASSYGGYTEAFF